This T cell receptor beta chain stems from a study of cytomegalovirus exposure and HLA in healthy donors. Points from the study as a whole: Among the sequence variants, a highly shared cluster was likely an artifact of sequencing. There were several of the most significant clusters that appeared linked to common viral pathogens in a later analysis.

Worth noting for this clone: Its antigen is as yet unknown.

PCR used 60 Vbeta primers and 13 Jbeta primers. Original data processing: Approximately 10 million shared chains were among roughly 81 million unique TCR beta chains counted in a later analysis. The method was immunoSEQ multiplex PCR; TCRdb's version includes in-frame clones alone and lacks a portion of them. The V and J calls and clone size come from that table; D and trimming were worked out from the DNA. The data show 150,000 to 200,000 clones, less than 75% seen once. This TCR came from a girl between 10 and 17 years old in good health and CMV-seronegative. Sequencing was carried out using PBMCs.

The CDR3 DNA reads TGTGCCAGTAGTATCGAGAGACAGGGGGACAATGAGCAGTTCTTC. Translated, it gives CASSIERQGDNEQFF. The chain links TRBV19 to TRBJ2-1, with 9 bases aligning to TRBD1. Losses at the gene ends were 3 bases for V and 5 bases for J; bases not matched to a gene: 5. The CDR3 has 15 residues. Germline assignment: CDR1 LNHDA and CDR2 SQIVND (reference sequence).